A single sample gave rise to the 26 T cell receptor beta chains below, sequenced in a study of blood T cell repertoires in COVID-19. Produced via immunoSEQ multiplex PCR; TCRdb's table is partial and in-frame only. The profile shows fewer than 60,000 clones, roughly 90% of them singletons. Sequencing input: peripheral blood. These receptors were taken from a human donor with acute or convalescent COVID-19. The donor label of this sample is uncertain.

The V and J genes are TRBV5-6 and TRBJ1-4; TRBD1 aligns across 7 bases. Germline trimming cut 6 bases from V and 9 bases from J; bases unmatched to any gene: 11. The CDR3 length is 14 residues. Germline lookup yields CDR1 SGHDT and CDR2 YYEEEE. This chain's CDR3 is CASTETGWDQKLFF. CDR3 DNA sequence: TGTGCCAGCACCGAGACAGGGTGGGACCAAAAACTGTTTTTT. Combining the CDR3 with reference TRBV5-6 and TRBJ1-4 gives the whole variable domain DAGVTQSPTHLIKTRGQQVTLRCSPKSGHDTVSWYQQALGQGPQFIFQYYEEEERQRGNFPDRFSGHQFPNYSSELNVNALLLGDSALYLCASTETGWDQKLFFGSGTQLSVL.

The chain carries TRBV28 and TRBJ2-7, with 7 bases fitting TRBD1. The CDR3 spans 13 residues. The V and J ends lost 6 bases and 0 bases, in that order; junction bases with no gene match: 2. From germline, CDR1 is MDHEN and CDR2 SYDVKM. The CDR3 DNA reads TGTGCCAGCAGAGGGACAGCCTCCTACGAGCAGTACGTC. Encoded protein: CASRGTASYEQYV.

The chain joins TRBV28 to TRBJ1-5, with a tentative D call TRBD1 (6 bases). Germline V gene lookup returns CDR1 MDHEN and CDR2 SYDVKM. V gave up 3 bases and J gave up 7 bases, with 13 bases separating them. The CDR3 totals 14 residues. For the CDR3, the DNA is TGTGCCAGCAGTTTTCAGGGGCGGAAACAGCCCCAGCATTTT. Translated, it gives CASSFQGRKQPQHF.

This sequence joins TRBV5-4 and TRBJ1-2; D is perhaps TRBD1 (5 bases). Germline CDR1 is SGHNT and CDR2 is YYREEE (reference sequence). V shed 4 bases and J shed 1 base, with 8 bases lying between them. CDR3 length: 13 amino acids. The CDR3 DNA reads TGTGCCAGCAGCCCTCAGGGTAACTATGGCTACACCTTC. Its translation is CASSPQGNYGYTF. Drawing the rest from reference TRBV5-4 and TRBJ1-2, the complete variable domain is ETGVTQSPTHLIKTRGQQVTLRCSSQSGHNTVSWYQQALGQGPQFIFQYYREEENGRGNFPPRFSGLQFPNYSSELNVNALELDDSALYLCASSPQGNYGYTFGSGTRLTVV.

The chain employs TRBV7-7 and TRBJ2-5, with 9 bases that match TRBD2. V was pared by 3 bases and J by 1 base, with 3 bases of the junction left unmatched. The V gene's germline CDR1 is SSHAT and CDR2 FNYEAQ (reference sequence). The CDR3 is 15 amino acids. This CDR3 is CASSFSGGRQETQYF. In nucleotides, the CDR3 is TGTGCCAGCAGCTTTAGCGGGGGCCGCCAAGAGACCCAGTACTTC. Full variable domain (rest looked up from reference TRBV7-7 and TRBJ2-5): GAGVSQSPRYKVTKRGQDVTLRCDPISSHATLYWYQQALGQGPEFLTYFNYEAQPDKSGLPSDRFSAERPEGSISTLTIQRTEQRDSAMYRCASSFSGGRQETQYFGPGTRLLVL.

In nucleotides, the CDR3 is TGCGCCAGCAGTGAACTGAGGGGCACAGATACGCAGTATTTT. Its protein product is CASSELRGTDTQYF. V gene TRBV10-2 combines with J gene TRBJ2-3; D perhaps matches TRBD2 (5 bases). V was shortened by 3 bases and J by 1 base, with 8 bases between the two germline ends. The CDR3 loop spans 14 amino acids. Germline values: CDR1 WSHSY, CDR2 SAAADI.

This CDR3 reads CASNGLAGAANTGELFF. CDR3 coding DNA: TGTGCCAGCAACGGACTAGCGGGGGCGGCGAACACCGGGGAGCTGTTTTTT. The V and J genes are TRBV9 and TRBJ2-2; 13 nucleotides align to TRBD2. CDR3 length equals 17 residues. Germline values: CDR1 SGDLS, CDR2 YYNGEE. The junction had 5 bases not matched to a gene; V was cut back by 6 bases and J by 0 bases.

This clone was detected only once. The V and J genes are TRBV5-1 and TRBJ1-2, with 8 bases lining up with TRBD1. The CDR3 covers 12 residues. Germline assignment: CDR1 SGHRS and CDR2 YFSETQ. The J segment lost 8 bases and the V segment lost 7 bases, leaving 7 bases of the junction unmatched. The CDR3 DNA reads TGCGCCAGCGGTCGGACAGGGAACGGCTACACCTTC. Protein product: CASGRTGNGYTF.

CDR3 region: CASPGGLSQPQHF. The CDR3 bases are TGTGCCAGCCCAGGGGGATTAAGTCAGCCCCAGCATTTT. The chain carries TRBV7-3 and TRBJ1-5, with 7 bases identical to TRBD1. The CDR3 is 13 residues long. V shed 8 bases and J 6 bases; nucleotides not matched to a gene: 7. CDR1 and CDR2 (germline): SGHTA, FQGTGA.

The chain joins TRBV6-5 to TRBJ1-1, with D tentatively TRBD1 (6 bases). Germline CDR1 is MNHEY and CDR2 is SVGAGI. V shed 2 bases and J shed 4 bases, with 14 bases lying between them. The CDR3 runs 15 residues. The CDR3 coding sequence is TGTGCCAGCAGTTACGTTCAACAGGGTAGCACTGAAGCTTTCTTT. Amino acid sequence: CASSYVQQGSTEAFF.

This chain connects TRBV5-1 to TRBJ2-5; TRBD2 matches at 13 bases. Germline V CDR1 and CDR2: SGHRS, YFSETQ. V was pared by 0 bases and J by 1 base, with 0 bases of the junction left unmatched. The CDR3 extends over 16 amino acids. The CDR3 region has the DNA TGCGCCAGCAGCTTGGGGACTAGCGGGAGCCAAGAGACCCAGTACTTC. The encoded protein is CASSLGTSGSQETQYF.

This clone is a singleton in its sample. This chain's CDR3 is CASSYSGARGQGMQYV. Written as DNA, the CDR3 is TGTGCCAGCAGTTACTCAGGTGCCAGGGGGCAAGGGATGCAGTACGTC. The rearrangement uses TRBV6-6 and TRBJ2-7; 8 positions agree with TRBD1. Germline CDR1 is MNHNY and CDR2 is SVGAGI (reference sequence). The V gene end was trimmed by 0 bases and the J gene end by 9 bases; junction bases not matched to a gene: 13. The CDR3 totals 16 residues.

The genes are TRBV2 and TRBJ1-1; no clear D. Germline V gene data show CDR1 as SNHLY and CDR2 as FYNNEI. The CDR3 runs 11 residues. V was cut by 5 bases and J by 4 bases, with 5 bases left in between. CDR3 coding DNA: TGTGCCAGCAGTTACATCACTGAAGCTTTCTTT. This sequence encodes CASSYITEAFF.

The chain combines TRBV3-1 (or the pseudogene TRBV3-2) with TRBJ2-3, with D perhaps TRBD2 (5 bases). Trimming stripped 6 bases from V and 10 bases from J, with 14 bases between. This CDR3 is built from 12 residues. In germline, CDR1 is LGHDT, CDR2 YNNKEL (reference sequence). DNA for the CDR3: TGTGCCAGCAGGGCCCCTATCGGGGCGCAGTATTTT. Protein sequence: CASRAPIGAQYF.

This clone was detected once. The V and J genes are TRBV3-1 (or the pseudogene TRBV3-2) and TRBJ2-3; TRBD1 might be the D (5 bases). Trimming took 2 bases from V and 2 from J, leaving 11 bases between them. The CDR3 runs to 15 residues. Germline-derived CDR1 and CDR2 are LGHDT and YNNKEL (reference sequence). The CDR3 loop reads CASSQLSGATDTQYF. In DNA, the CDR3 is TGTGCCAGCAGCCAACTTAGTGGGGCCACAGATACGCAGTATTTT.

The rearrangement links TRBV6-5 to TRBJ1-2, with D maybe TRBD1 (6 bases). This CDR3 is built from 15 residues. CDR1 is MNHEY and CDR2 is SVGAGI in the germline V gene. With 2 bases removed from V and 2 bases from J, the gap between germline ends came to 12 bases. CDR3 loop: CASSYPTGRNYGYTF. In DNA form, the CDR3 reads TGTGCCAGCAGTTACCCGACAGGTCGCAACTATGGCTACACCTTC.

The V and J genes are TRBV10-3 and TRBJ2-3; the D is unclear. Trimming stripped 11 bases from V and 1 base from J, with 13 bases between. This CDR3 spans 13 amino acids. Germline V CDR1 and CDR2: ENHRY, SYGVKD. CDR3 DNA: TGTGCCGCATCAGGATTCGGCACAGATACGCAGTATTTT. Translation gives CAASGFGTDTQYF.

The CDR3 region has the DNA TGTGCCACCAGCAGAGAAGGGGCCCCTCTCAATGAGCAGTTCTTC. Residues: CATSREGAPLNEQFF. The V gene is TRBV15, the J gene TRBJ2-1; a possible D gene is TRBD1 (5 bases). The CDR3 has 15 amino acids. CDR1 and CDR2 (germline): LNHNV, YYDKDF (reference sequence). Trimming pared 0 bases from V and 6 bases from J, leaving 12 bases between.

This clone was found once. The chain uses TRBV5-1 and TRBJ2-7; TRBD1 agrees at 8 bases. From germline, CDR1 is SGHRS and CDR2 YFSETQ. The junction had 4 bases not matched to a gene; V was cut back by 4 bases and J by 1 base. There are 14 residues in the CDR3. The CDR3 region is CASSRTGISYEQYF. CDR3 sequence (DNA): TGCGCCAGCAGCCGGACAGGGATTTCCTACGAGCAGTACTTC. The full variable domain, with the rest looked up from reference TRBV5-1 and TRBJ2-7, is KAGVTQTPRYLIKTRGQQVTLSCSPISGHRSVSWYQQTPGQGLQFLFEYFSETQRNKGNFPGRFSGRQFSNSRSEMNVSTLELGDSALYLCASSRTGISYEQYFGPGTRLTVT.

This chain links TRBV10-3 with TRBJ2-5, with 9 bases that match TRBD2. The CDR3 length is 17 residues. Germline lookup yields CDR1 ENHRY and CDR2 SYGVKD. The V and J ends lost 6 bases and 4 bases, in that order; junction bases with no gene match: 15. The CDR3 DNA reads TGTGCCATCAGGGATTCCGGGACTAGCTCTTTAGGAGAGACCCAGTACTTC. Translated: CAIRDSGTSSLGETQYF.

J is TRBJ1-4 and V is TRBV28; perhaps TRBD1 as D (5 bases). Germline V gene data show CDR1 as MDHEN and CDR2 as SYDVKM. Trimming pared 6 bases from V and 3 bases from J, leaving 14 bases between. The CDR3 is 15 residues long. CDR3 protein: CASRLMDTPNEKLFF. DNA of the CDR3: TGTGCCAGCAGACTAATGGACACCCCTAATGAAAAACTGTTTTTT.

The rearrangement joins TRBV28 to TRBJ1-1; no firm D call. V lost 6 bases and J 5 bases, leaving 7 bases between the germline ends. Germline V gene sequence: CDR1 MDHEN, CDR2 SYDVKM. The CDR3 totals 11 residues. This CDR3 reads CASSGITEAFF. CDR3 DNA: TGTGCCAGCAGCGGGATAACTGAAGCTTTCTTT.

The chain couples TRBV7-2 to TRBJ2-7, with 7 bases matching TRBD2. The germline CDR1 and CDR2 sequences are SGHTA and FQGNSA. Trimming cost V 8 bases and J 5 bases; bases outside gene matches: 12. This CDR3 has 14 amino acids. The CDR3, as DNA: TGTGCCAGCCGTCGAGTTACTAGCGCCGACGAGCAGTACGTC. Translated: CASRRVTSADEQYV.

The chain carries TRBV19 and TRBJ1-4, with 8 bases that match TRBD1. J gave up 5 bases and V 9 bases, and 8 bases lay outside the gene matches. CDR1 is LNHDA and CDR2 is SQIVND in the germline V gene (reference sequence). The CDR3 has 14 residues. CDR3 in DNA: TGTGCCAGCGGGGTCGGGACAGGCAATGAAAAACTGTTTTTT. It encodes CASGVGTGNEKLFF. The variable domain in full, completed from reference TRBV19 and TRBJ1-4, reads DGGITQSPKYLFRKEGQNVTLSCEQNLNHDAMYWYRQDPGQGLRLIYYSQIVNDFQKGDIAEGYSVSREKKESFPLTVTSAQKNPTAFYLCASGVGTGNEKLFFGSGTQLSVL.

This clone was observed a single time. The V gene is TRBV19, the J gene TRBJ1-5, with no clear D. The CDR3 consists of 14 residues. V shed 1 base and J shed 8 bases, with 12 bases lying between them. CDR1 is LNHDA, CDR2 SQIVND, per germline (reference sequence). Here the CDR3 reads CASSIGLNREPQHF. CDR3 nucleotides: TGTGCCAGTAGTATAGGACTCAACCGGGAGCCCCAGCATTTT.

The rearrangement links TRBV13 to TRBJ2-7, with D tentatively TRBD1 (5 bases). The CDR3 length is 15 residues. The germline CDR1 and CDR2 sequences are PRHDT and FYEKMQ (reference sequence). Deletions cut 0 bases from V and 5 bases from J, with 14 bases between. The CDR3 loop reads CASSLGRQGYDEQYF. CDR3 sequence (DNA): TGTGCCAGCAGCTTAGGAAGGCAGGGATACGACGAGCAGTACTTC.